The 20 T cell receptor beta chains below come from one sample, sequenced in a study of cytomegalovirus exposure and HLA in healthy donors. PCR was performed using 60 Vbeta and 13 Jbeta primers. TCRdb's copy holds only in-frame clones and misses some; the assay was immunoSEQ multiplex PCR. The table records around 35,000 clones, 70% to 75% of them present only once. The sample comprised PBMCs. These receptors originate from a man aged 25-45 years in good health and CMV-seronegative.

This clone was found a few times. Here the CDR3 reads CASSYTNPGRSPLHF. The DNA of the CDR3 is TGTGCCAGCAGTTACACGAATCCCGGGAGGTCACCCCTCCACTTT. The V gene is TRBV6-5, the J gene TRBJ1-6; D is unresolved. V was clipped by 2 bases and J by 10 bases, with 15 bases between them. CDR1 and CDR2 from the germline V gene are MNHEY and SVGAGI. CDR3 length: 15 residues.

The chain links TRBV13 to TRBJ2-7, with TRBD1 matching 9 bases. CDR1 PRHDT and CDR2 FYEKMQ come from the germline V gene (reference sequence). The CDR3 is 16 amino acids. Trimming took 5 bases from V and 3 from J; bases not matched to a gene: 11. The CDR3 region is CASSAPAGQGVYEQYF. The CDR3 region has the DNA TGTGCCAGCAGCGCCCCCGCGGGACAGGGAGTCTACGAGCAGTACTTC.

This chain links TRBV10-3 with TRBJ1-4; 9 bases line up with TRBD1. With V trimmed by 8 bases and J by 5 bases, 3 bases remained unmatched. The CDR3 has 13 residues. CDR1 and CDR2 (germline): ENHRY, SYGVKD. The CDR3 nucleotides read TGTGCCATCTCGGGGACAGGGAATGAAAAACTGTTTTTT. This sequence encodes CAISGTGNEKLFF.

The chain employs TRBV4-2 and TRBJ2-7, with 13 bases fitting TRBD2. This CDR3 has 18 amino acids. Germline assignment: CDR1 LGHNA and CDR2 YNFKEQ. With 1 base clipped from V and 5 bases from J, the junction kept 11 bases outside the gene matches. CDR3 protein: CASSQALAGGPGSDEQYF. The CDR3 nucleotides read TGTGCCAGCAGCCAAGCACTAGCGGGGGGGCCCGGTAGCGACGAGCAGTACTTC.

This clone was counted a few times. This chain links TRBV9 with TRBJ2-2, with unresolved D. CDR3 length equals 15 residues. Trimming stripped 4 bases from V and 0 bases from J, with 10 bases between. The germline CDR1 and CDR2 sequences are SGDLS and YYNGEE. CDR3 sequence (DNA): TGTGCCAGCAGCCCCCCCCTCCCGAACACCGGGGAGCTGTTTTTT. Translated: CASSPPLPNTGELFF.

The chain is built from TRBV29-1 and TRBJ1-1; no clear D gene. This CDR3 comprises 13 residues. The ends were cut back, 5 bases at V and 3 bases at J, with 13 bases in the middle. Germline CDR1 reads SQVTM; CDR2 reads ANQGSEA. In DNA form, the CDR3 reads TGCAGCGTTCCTGGTAGCCGAGACACTGAAGCTTTCTTT. This encodes CSVPGSRDTEAFF.

V usage is TRBV9 and J usage is TRBJ1-4; tentatively, D is TRBD1 (5 bases). CDR1 and CDR2 (germline): SGDLS, YYNGEE. The CDR3 has 15 residues. Trimming removed 4 bases from V and 7 bases from J, with 17 bases in between. DNA for the CDR3: TGTGCCAGCAGCCCTCGGGGGTACGAAGGTGAAAAACTGTTTTTT. Its protein is CASSPRGYEGEKLFF.

This chain uses TRBV13 with TRBJ2-1, with a weak D call TRBD2 (6 bases). This CDR3 has 16 residues. Trimming left V 5 bases short and J 0 bases short, with 14 bases between. Per the germline V gene, CDR1 is PRHDT and CDR2 is FYEKMQ (reference sequence). The CDR3 reads CASSNGGFSSYNEQFF. The CDR3 bases are TGTGCCAGCAGCAACGGGGGTTTTAGCTCCTACAATGAGCAGTTCTTC.

This clone showed up just a few times. J is TRBJ2-1 and V is TRBV4-1, with 7 bases lining up with TRBD2. Looked up from germline, CDR1 is MGHRA and CDR2 is YSYEKL. The CDR3 extends over 13 amino acids. The V gene end was trimmed by 0 bases and the J gene end by 9 bases; junction bases not matched to a gene: 2. CDR3 sequence (DNA): TGCGCCAGCAGCCAAGATCCGGGAGGTGAGCAGTTCTTC. Protein product: CASSQDPGGEQFF.

This clone has a single count. The chain recombines TRBV28 with TRBJ2-1, with TRBD2 matching 7 bases. The CDR3 spans 15 residues. Germline values: CDR1 MDHEN, CDR2 SYDVKM. J was trimmed by 7 bases and V by 3 bases; bases with no gene match: 9. CDR3 protein: CASSLIGRTRNEQFF. CDR3 bases: TGTGCCAGCAGTTTGATCGGGAGGACTAGAAATGAGCAGTTCTTC. The variable domain in full, with the rest retrieved from reference TRBV28 and TRBJ2-1, is DVKVTQSSRYLVKRTGEKVFLECVQDMDHENMFWYRQDPGLGLRLIYFSYDVKMKEKGDIPEGYSVSREKKERFSLILESASTNQTSMYLCASSLIGRTRNEQFFGPGTRLTVL.

The sample holds a few counts of this clone. This chain uses TRBV6-1 with TRBJ2-5; D may be TRBD2 (6 bases). Germline CDR1 and CDR2: MNHNS and SASEGT. Trimming cost V 1 base and J 5 bases, with 17 bases left between them. This CDR3 has 16 residues. CDR3 nucleotides: TGTGCCAGCAGTGAAGGGGCTAGCGTAGGGAGGGAGACCCAGTACTTC. Translation gives CASSEGASVGRETQYF.

This clone turned up a few times. The rearrangement links TRBV19 to TRBJ2-7; D remains unclear. Trimming removed 1 base from V and 3 bases from J, with 10 bases in between. CDR3 size: 14 residues. Germline CDR1 and CDR2: LNHDA and SQIVND (reference sequence). The CDR3 reads CASSIVSGNYEQYF. The CDR3 DNA is TGTGCCAGTAGTATAGTTTCAGGAAACTACGAGCAGTACTTC.

The V call is TRBV7-9, the J call TRBJ1-5, with D maybe TRBD1 (5 bases). Trimming took 1 base from V and 7 from J, leaving 11 bases between them. The CDR3 is 14 amino acids. The germline V gene encodes CDR1 SEHNR and CDR2 FQNEAQ (reference sequence). In nucleotides, the CDR3 is TGTGCCAGCAGCTTAGGCTGGGACTCCCAGCCCCAGCATTTT. Translating gives CASSLGWDSQPQHF.

Only one count was recorded for this clone. This chain joins TRBV2 and TRBJ2-3, with TRBD2 identical over 11 bases. Germline V lookup: CDR1 SNHLY, CDR2 FYNNEI. The V gene end was trimmed by 1 base and the J gene end by 4 bases; junction bases not matched to a gene: 4. This CDR3 spans 16 amino acids. The CDR3 bases are TGTGCCAGCAGTGAAGACGGACTAGCGGGTCCAGATACGCAGTATTTT. It yields the protein CASSEDGLAGPDTQYF.

V usage is TRBV6-4 and J usage is TRBJ2-1; 10 positions match TRBD2. The CDR3 loop spans 15 amino acids. Per the germline V gene, CDR1 is MRHNA and CDR2 is SNTAGT. The J segment lost 9 bases and the V segment lost 5 bases, leaving 10 bases of the junction unmatched. In DNA, the CDR3 is TGTGCCAGCAGTTGGACTAGCGGAGGGAACAGTGAGCAGTTCTTC. The encoded protein is CASSWTSGGNSEQFF.

The chain combines TRBV28 with TRBJ2-7; D is perhaps TRBD1 (6 bases). Germline CDR1 and CDR2: MDHEN and SYDVKM. This CDR3 contains 15 residues. Trimming removed 5 bases from V and 1 base from J, with 15 bases in between. The CDR3 coding sequence is TGTGCCAGCAGTCTCCCCCGGACAGCGTCCTACGAGCAGTACTTC. It yields the protein CASSLPRTASYEQYF. Full variable domain (missing parts from reference TRBV28 and TRBJ2-7): DVKVTQSSRYLVKRTGEKVFLECVQDMDHENMFWYRQDPGLGLRLIYFSYDVKMKEKGDIPEGYSVSREKKERFSLILESASTNQTSMYLCASSLPRTASYEQYFGPGTRLTVT.

This clone has more than one count but fewer than ten. This chain links TRBV6-1 with TRBJ2-7; D might be TRBD1 (6 bases). The CDR3 has 17 amino acids. Germline V CDR1 and CDR2: MNHNS, SASEGT. Trimming cost V 0 bases and J 3 bases, with 18 bases left between them. This CDR3 is CASSEAQAGALYYEQYF. Written as DNA, the CDR3 is TGTGCCAGCAGTGAAGCGCAGGCAGGGGCGCTCTACTACGAGCAGTACTTC.

Concerning this clone itself: The junction differs from germline at one of its ends, possibly a read error. This chain uses TRBV7-9 with TRBJ1-2; no clear D gene. Germline CDR1 is SEHNR and CDR2 is FQNEAQ (reference sequence). The CDR3 runs 12 residues. The CDR3 nucleotides read TGTTCCAGCAGCCTCCCCGGCTATGGCTACACCTTC. It specifies CSSSLPGYGYTF.

V gene TRBV19 combines with J gene TRBJ2-2, with 9 bases that match TRBD1. V was pared by 7 bases and J by 2 bases, with 8 bases of the junction left unmatched. Per the germline V gene, CDR1 is LNHDA and CDR2 is SQIVND (reference sequence). The length of the CDR3 is 16 residues. The CDR3 sequence: CASTPLTGGNTGELFF. The CDR3 nucleotides are TGTGCCAGTACCCCGTTGACAGGGGGTAACACCGGGGAGCTGTTTTTT.

This chain connects TRBV28 to TRBJ1-1, with TRBD1 as a possible D gene (5 bases). The CDR3 extends over 14 amino acids. V dropped 5 bases and J dropped 3 bases, with 13 bases sitting between them. Per germline, CDR1 MDHEN and CDR2 SYDVKM. CDR3 in amino acids: CASSSGWGDTEAFF. Written as DNA, the CDR3 is TGTGCCAGCAGTAGCGGGTGGGGGGACACTGAAGCTTTCTTT.